The 22 T cell receptor beta chains listed next were all sequenced from one sample in a study of blood T cell repertoires in COVID-19. Generated by immunoSEQ multiplex PCR, the TCRdb table keeps only in-frame clones and is missing some. Here the sample spans about 190,000 clones, over 75% being singletons. The sequencing sample was made of peripheral blood. The receptor set was obtained from a man aged 50 to 60 who had recovered from COVID-19.

This sequence joins TRBV20-1 and TRBJ2-5, with 8 bases fitting TRBD1. This CDR3 contains 14 residues. Germline CDR1 DFQATT, CDR2 SNEGSKA (reference sequence). The V gene end was trimmed by 5 bases and the J gene end by 7 bases; junction bases not matched to a gene: 12. This CDR3 reads CSARATGGFGTQYF. CDR3 nucleotides: TGCAGTGCTCGTGCTACAGGGGGGTTCGGGACCCAGTACTTC.

The chain links TRBV15 to TRBJ2-5, with TRBD2 matching 7 bases. The germline V gene encodes CDR1 LNHNV and CDR2 YYDKDF (reference sequence). The CDR3 loop spans 15 amino acids. With V trimmed by 0 bases and J by 4 bases, 5 bases remained unmatched. Written as DNA, the CDR3 is TGTGCCACCAGCAGAGAAGGGAGGGCTCCAGAGACCCAGTACTTC. As protein: CATSREGRAPETQYF.

This clone appeared once. For the CDR3, the DNA is TGCGCCAGCAGCCCAGGGGACAGGGTGGAAGGAAACACCATATATTTT. Translating it yields CASSPGDRVEGNTIYF. V usage is TRBV5-1 and J usage is TRBJ1-3; 9 nucleotides line up with TRBD1. Germline loops: CDR1 SGHRS, CDR2 YFSETQ. V dropped 4 bases and J dropped 4; count of bases not matched to a gene: 9. CDR3 size: 16 residues.

The J gene is TRBJ2-3, the V gene TRBV3-1 (or the pseudogene TRBV3-2); TRBD2 aligns across 11 bases. The length of the CDR3 is 18 residues. Losses at the gene ends were 5 bases for V and 0 bases for J; bases not matched to a gene: 10. In germline, CDR1 is LGHDT, CDR2 YNNKEL (reference sequence). The CDR3 protein is CASSKTSGGLISTDTQYF. In DNA form, the CDR3 reads TGTGCCAGCAGCAAAACTAGCGGGGGATTGATTAGCACAGATACGCAGTATTTT.

The gene calls are TRBV4-1 and TRBJ2-2; D is ambiguous. From germline, CDR1 is MGHRA and CDR2 YSYEKL. The V gene lost 4 bases and the J gene lost 3 bases, with 12 bases spanning the gap. CDR3 length: 15 amino acids. The CDR3 nucleotides read TGCGCCAGCAGCCTGGAGATCGAGGACACCGGGGAGCTGTTTTTT. This sequence encodes CASSLEIEDTGELFF.

The chain couples TRBV7-9 to TRBJ2-2, with 15 bases identical to TRBD2. The CDR3 spans 17 residues. After removal of 5 bases from V and 7 bases from J, the junction contained 8 bases not matched to a gene. Germline V gene sequence: CDR1 SEHNR, CDR2 FQNEAQ (reference sequence). The CDR3 is CASSPGTSGRTLGELFF. CDR3 DNA: TGTGCCAGCAGCCCTGGGACTAGCGGGAGGACACTCGGGGAGCTGTTTTTT.

This clone was seen a handful of times. The J gene is TRBJ1-2, the V gene TRBV2, with D possibly matching TRBD1 (6 bases). In germline, CDR1 is SNHLY, CDR2 FYNNEI. V was cut by 4 bases and J by 6 bases, with 15 bases left in between. This CDR3 spans 14 amino acids. The CDR3 DNA is TGTGCCAGCAGTGGAGACACAGGGCTCGATGGCTACACCTTC. Translating it yields CASSGDTGLDGYTF.

The chain recombines TRBV23-1 with TRBJ1-4; D perhaps matches TRBD1 (6 bases). TRBV23-1 is flagged as an ORF with uncertain function. V lost 6 bases, J lost 0 bases, and 11 bases lay in between. This CDR3 is built from 15 residues. CDR3 sequence reads: CASSPTGTTNEKLFF. CDR3 DNA: TGCGCCAGCAGCCCGACAGGAACAACTAATGAAAAACTGTTTTTT.

V and J are TRBV19 and TRBJ2-7; 9 positions match TRBD2. Trimming took 5 bases from V and 0 from J; bases not matched to a gene: 5. Germline V CDR1 and CDR2: LNHDA, SQIVND (reference sequence). The CDR3 is made up of 15 amino acids. CDR3 bases: TGTGCCAGTAGTGACCGACTAGCGGCCTCCTACGAGCAGTACTTC. This codes for CASSDRLAASYEQYF.

The V gene is TRBV12-3 or TRBV12-4, the J gene TRBJ2-2; no firm D call. V was cut by 5 bases and J by 5 bases, with 9 bases left in between. The CDR3 runs to 13 residues. DNA of the CDR3: TGTGCCAGCAGTCAATATCTAACCGGGGAGCTGTTTTTT. Translation: CASSQYLTGELFF.

This clone occurred once. The CDR3 protein is CASKESSGMYEQYF. As DNA, the CDR3 is TGTGCCAGCAAAGAATCTAGCGGGATGTACGAGCAGTACTTC. The chain employs TRBV2 and TRBJ2-7; TRBD2 matches 9 bases. Germline V gene lookup returns CDR1 SNHLY and CDR2 FYNNEI. The CDR3 spans 14 residues. V shed 7 bases and J 4 bases; nucleotides not matched to a gene: 8. The full variable domain, completed using reference TRBV2 and TRBJ2-7, is EPEVTQTPSHQVTQMGQEVILRCVPISNHLYFYWYRQILGQKVEFLVSFYNNEISEKSEIFDDQFSVERPDGSNFTLKIRSTKLEDSAMYFCASKESSGMYEQYFGPGTRLTVT.

The chain joins TRBV7-8 to TRBJ2-7; 11 nucleotides line up with TRBD2. Germline V CDR1 and CDR2: SGHVS, FQNEAQ. V lost 4 bases to trimming and J lost 3 bases; unmatched junction nucleotides: 2. This CDR3 spans 14 amino acids. CDR3 sequence (DNA): TGTGCCAGCAGCTACGGGACTAGCGGCTACGAGCAGTACTTC. Residues: CASSYGTSGYEQYF.

The rearrangement uses TRBV6-2 or TRBV6-3 and TRBJ2-7; 8 bases map to TRBD2. In germline, CDR1 is MNHEY, CDR2 SVGEGT. Germline trimming cut 5 bases from V and 6 bases from J; bases unmatched to any gene: 3. The CDR3 extends over 12 amino acids. The CDR3 nucleotides are TGTGCCAGCAGTACCGGACTAGCCGAGCAGTACTTC. It encodes CASSTGLAEQYF.

This clone was seen ten or more times. The rearrangement joins TRBV2 to TRBJ2-7; 7 positions match TRBD2. This CDR3 is 14 amino acids long. Unmatched junction bases numbered 8, after V lost 4 bases and J lost 5 bases. Germline V lookup: CDR1 SNHLY, CDR2 FYNNEI. CDR3 in amino acids: CASSGSGLFHEQYF. As DNA, the CDR3 is TGTGCCAGCAGTGGGTCGGGACTATTCCACGAGCAGTACTTC.

The V call is TRBV7-6, the J call TRBJ1-3; no clear D gene. V was cut by 0 bases and J by 0 bases, with 9 bases left in between. The length of the CDR3 is 16 residues. Looked up from germline, CDR1 is SGHVS and CDR2 is FNYEAQ. CDR3 in DNA: TGTGCCAGCAGCTTAGCGCCCGGGGACTCTGGAAACACCATATATTTT. Translated: CASSLAPGDSGNTIYF.

This chain links TRBV6-5 with TRBJ2-1; TRBD1 agrees at 7 bases. The germline CDR1 and CDR2 sequences are MNHEY and SVGAGI. With 4 bases clipped from V and 6 bases from J, the junction kept 6 bases outside the gene matches. The CDR3 loop spans 14 amino acids. The chain's CDR3 is CASSLGTVTNEQFF. CDR3 sequence (DNA): TGTGCCAGCAGTTTAGGGACAGTCACCAATGAGCAGTTCTTC.

V usage is TRBV9 and J usage is TRBJ1-1, with a possible D match to TRBD1 (6 bases). CDR1 SGDLS and CDR2 YYNGEE come from the germline V gene. The V end was cut by 3 bases, the J end by 0 bases, with 15 bases between. The CDR3 covers 16 residues. The CDR3, as DNA: TGTGCCAGCAGCGCCGAGACAGGAAGAATGAACACTGAAGCTTTCTTT. This codes for CASSAETGRMNTEAFF. Full variable domain (remainder filled in from reference TRBV9 and TRBJ1-1): DSGVTQTPKHLITATGQRVTLRCSPRSGDLSVYWYQQSLDQGLQFLIQYYNGEERAKGNILERFSAQQFPDLHSELNLSSLELGDSALYFCASSAETGRMNTEAFFGQGTRLTVV.

This clone was counted a few times. The chain has TRBV10-3 and TRBJ1-1, with D possibly matching TRBD1 (6 bases). The length of the CDR3 is 19 residues. Germline-derived CDR1 and CDR2 are ENHRY and SYGVKD. Between the trimmed V and J ends, which lost 1 base and 4 bases, there was a span of 25 bases. CDR3 amino acids: CAISEFVVRPGDDSTEAFF. The CDR3 region has the DNA TGTGCCATCAGTGAGTTCGTGGTAAGGCCAGGGGATGATAGCACTGAAGCTTTCTTT.

The chain is built from TRBV18 and TRBJ1-2, with a tentative D call TRBD1 (6 bases). The CDR3 contains 15 residues. V lost 0 bases and J 4 bases, leaving 12 bases between the germline ends. The germline CDR1 and CDR2 sequences are KGHSH and LQKENI. The chain's CDR3 is CASSPPAGTFYGYTF. DNA of the CDR3: TGTGCCAGCTCACCACCCGCAGGGACATTCTATGGCTACACCTTC.

This chain links TRBV18 with TRBJ1-2, with 9 bases aligning to TRBD1. The CDR3 has 15 residues. V lost 3 bases, J lost 5 bases, and 7 bases stayed unmatched. Germline CDR1 reads KGHSH; CDR2 reads LQKENI. In DNA, the CDR3 is TGTGCCAGCTCACCCGTACAGGGGGCAGTTTATGGCTACACCTTC. This encodes CASSPVQGAVYGYTF.

This clone was detected only once. This sequence joins TRBV7-3 and TRBJ2-3; the match to TRBD2 covers 10 bases. Germline-derived CDR1 and CDR2 are SGHTA and FQGTGA. CDR3 length: 15 amino acids. Trimming at V came to 6 bases and at J to 2 bases, leaving 5 bases not matched to a gene. The CDR3 DNA follows: TGTGCCAGCAGTCGGACTAGCGGCCTCACAGATACGCAGTATTTT. Its protein is CASSRTSGLTDTQYF.

J is TRBJ2-4 and V is TRBV7-2; no clear D. The CDR3 covers 16 residues. Germline assignment: CDR1 SGHTA and CDR2 FQGNSA. V shed 4 bases and J shed 0 bases, with 13 bases lying between them. In DNA, the CDR3 is TGTGCCAGCAGCTCCCTTGCTGGCCTAGCCAAAAACATTCAGTACTTC. Its protein product is CASSSLAGLAKNIQYF.